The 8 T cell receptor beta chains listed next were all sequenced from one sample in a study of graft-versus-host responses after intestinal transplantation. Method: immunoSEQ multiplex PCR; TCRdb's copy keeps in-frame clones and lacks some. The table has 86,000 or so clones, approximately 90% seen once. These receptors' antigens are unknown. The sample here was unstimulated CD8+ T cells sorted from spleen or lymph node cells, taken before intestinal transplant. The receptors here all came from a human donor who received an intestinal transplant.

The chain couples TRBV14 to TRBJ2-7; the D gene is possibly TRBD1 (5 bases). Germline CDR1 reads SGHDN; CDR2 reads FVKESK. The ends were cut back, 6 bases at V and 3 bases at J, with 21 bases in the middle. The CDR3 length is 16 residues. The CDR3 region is CASSEFEDMIFYEQYF. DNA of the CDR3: TGTGCCAGCAGTGAGTTCGAGGACATGATTTTCTACGAGCAGTACTTC.

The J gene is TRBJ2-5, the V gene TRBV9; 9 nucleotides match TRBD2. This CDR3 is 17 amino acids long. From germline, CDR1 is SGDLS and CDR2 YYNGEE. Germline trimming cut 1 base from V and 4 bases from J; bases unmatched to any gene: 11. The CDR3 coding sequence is TGTGCCAGCAGCGTACGATTTGCTAGCGGGGAAATAGAGACCCAGTACTTC. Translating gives CASSVRFASGEIETQYF.

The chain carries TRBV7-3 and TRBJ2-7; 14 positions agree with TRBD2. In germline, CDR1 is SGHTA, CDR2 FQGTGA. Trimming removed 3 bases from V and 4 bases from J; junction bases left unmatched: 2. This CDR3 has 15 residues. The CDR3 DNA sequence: TGTGCCAGCAGCTTCCGGACTAGCGGGGGGTACGAGCAGTACTTC. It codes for CASSFRTSGGYEQYF.

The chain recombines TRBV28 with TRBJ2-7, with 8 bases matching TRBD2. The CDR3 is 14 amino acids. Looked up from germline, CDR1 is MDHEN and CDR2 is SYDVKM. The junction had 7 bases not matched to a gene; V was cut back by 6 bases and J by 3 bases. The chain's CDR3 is CASSPGGGYYEQYF. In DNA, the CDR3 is TGTGCCAGCAGCCCGGGGGGGGGATACTACGAGCAGTACTTC.

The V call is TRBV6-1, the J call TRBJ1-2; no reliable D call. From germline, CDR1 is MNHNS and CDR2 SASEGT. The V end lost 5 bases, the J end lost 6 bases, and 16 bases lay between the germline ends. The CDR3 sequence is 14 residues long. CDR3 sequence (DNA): TGTGCCAGCAGTTTCCTCGGCAGTTCTAATGGCTACACCTTC. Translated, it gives CASSFLGSSNGYTF.

The CDR3: CASSQAGTGGDQPQHF. The CDR3 DNA is TGCGCCAGCAGCCAGGCCGGGACAGGGGGCGATCAGCCCCAGCATTTT. V usage is TRBV4-1 and J usage is TRBJ1-5, with 12 nucleotides matching TRBD1. Germline V lookup: CDR1 MGHRA, CDR2 YSYEKL. With 3 bases clipped from V and 5 bases from J, the junction kept 5 bases outside the gene matches. This CDR3 is built from 16 residues.

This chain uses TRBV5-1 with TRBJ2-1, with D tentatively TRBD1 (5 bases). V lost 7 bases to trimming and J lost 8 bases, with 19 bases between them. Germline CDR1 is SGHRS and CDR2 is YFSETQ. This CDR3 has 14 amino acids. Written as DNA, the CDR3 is TGCGCCAGCCACATATGGGGCCCTTACGATGAGCAGTTCTTC. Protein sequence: CASHIWGPYDEQFF. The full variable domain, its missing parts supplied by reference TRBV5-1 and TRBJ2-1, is KAGVTQTPRYLIKTRGQQVTLSCSPISGHRSVSWYQQTPGQGLQFLFEYFSETQRNKGNFPGRFSGRQFSNSRSEMNVSTLELGDSALYLCASHIWGPYDEQFFGPGTRLTVL.

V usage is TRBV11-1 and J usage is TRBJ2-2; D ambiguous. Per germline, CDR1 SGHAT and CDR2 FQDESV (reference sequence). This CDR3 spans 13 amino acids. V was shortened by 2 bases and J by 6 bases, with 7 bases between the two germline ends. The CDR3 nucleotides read TGTGCCAGCAGCTTATCTTTCCCCGGGGAGCTGTTTTTT. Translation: CASSLSFPGELFF.